Each of the 7 T cell receptor beta chains below was sequenced from the same sample in a study of blood T cell repertoires in COVID-19. The protocol was immunoSEQ multiplex PCR, while the TCRdb copy is restricted to in-frame clones and leaves out a portion. The table has under 95,000 clones, around 79% seen once. The sequenced material came from peripheral blood. All receptors come from a man in his fifties or sixties with active or convalescent COVID-19.

The V gene is TRBV6-5, the J gene TRBJ1-5; no clear D gene. The CDR3 spans 14 residues. V was trimmed by 4 bases and J by 5 bases, leaving 12 bases between them. Germline-derived CDR1 and CDR2 are MNHEY and SVGAGI. CDR3 in DNA: TGTGCCAGCAGTTCCCTAGCGGGCTATCAGCCCCAGCATTTT. Translated, it gives CASSSLAGYQPQHF.

This chain links TRBV3-1 (or the pseudogene TRBV3-2) with TRBJ1-1; D is possibly TRBD1 (5 bases). The V gene's germline CDR1 is LGHDT and CDR2 YNNKEL (reference sequence). Trimming took 4 bases from V and 6 from J, leaving 15 bases between them. The CDR3 runs to 14 residues. CDR3 region: CASSPGSTAAEAFF. The CDR3 coding sequence is TGTGCCAGCAGCCCTGGATCGACAGCAGCTGAAGCTTTCTTT.

The genes are TRBV7-6 and TRBJ2-1, with 9 bases identical to TRBD2. The V gene's germline CDR1 is SGHVS and CDR2 FNYEAQ. This CDR3 has 16 amino acids. V shed 5 bases, J shed 8 bases, and the junction held 13 bases outside the gene matches. The CDR3, as DNA: TGTGCCAGCAGCCTCTTACTAGCGGGTCTAGGGCATGAGCAGTTCTTC. It translates to CASSLLLAGLGHEQFF.

V is TRBV3-1 (or the pseudogene TRBV3-2) and J is TRBJ2-5; D gene unclear. Trimming took off 3 bases at V and 4 bases at J, with 3 bases between the two ends. The CDR3 length is 11 residues. Germline CDR1 LGHDT, CDR2 YNNKEL (reference sequence). CDR3 coding DNA: TGTGCCAGCAGCCACAGAGAGACCCAGTACTTC. Residues: CASSHRETQYF.

This clone has only one observation. The chain recombines TRBV7-8 with TRBJ2-5; D remains unclear. Germline V CDR1 and CDR2: SGHVS, FQNEAQ. The CDR3 consists of 11 residues. V was trimmed by 6 bases and J by 1 base, leaving 3 bases between them. The CDR3 DNA sequence: TGTGCCAGCAGTCTCCAAGAGACCCAGTACTTC. The encoded protein is CASSLQETQYF.

The sample holds a few counts of this clone. The chain couples TRBV19 to TRBJ2-7, with D possibly being TRBD1 (6 bases). Germline V lookup: CDR1 LNHDA, CDR2 SQIVND (reference sequence). There are 14 residues in the CDR3. Trimming removed 4 bases from V and 3 bases from J, with 13 bases in between. DNA for the CDR3: TGTGCCAGTAGTACGACCCAGGACAGCTACGAGCAGTACTTC. It codes for CASSTTQDSYEQYF.

The chain has TRBV24-1 and TRBJ1-3; D unclear. The CDR3 is 11 residues long. Trimming took 7 bases from V and 3 from J, leaving 3 bases between them. Germline CDR1 reads KGHDR; CDR2 reads SFDVKD. CDR3 DNA sequence: TGTGCCACCAGCCGTGGAAACACCATATATTTT. Its translation: CATSRGNTIYF.